This TCR beta chain was sequenced during a study of cytomegalovirus exposure and HLA in healthy donors. Study context: HLA-typed donors were the source of around 80 million unique TCRs, which an early data release held. Study results and caveats: On later analysis, the bulk of CMV-associated TCR beta chains appeared to be HLA-restricted. Reports showed the classifier diagnosing cytomegalovirus status with high specificity and sensitivity.

PCR used 60 Vbeta primers and 13 Jbeta primers. Sequenced by immunoSEQ multiplex PCR; TCRdb stores in-frame clones only, minus some. This sample has almost 70,000 clones, with around 66% found just once. A word on this clone: As yet, its antigen is unknown.

Germline lookup yields CDR1 MNHEY and CDR2 SMNVEV (reference sequence). The CDR3 runs to 15 residues. The chain has TRBV27 and TRBJ2-5, with D possibly TRBD1 on 6 matching bases. The last part of the DNA fits TRBJ2-7 better; the J call may be wrong. The source of this sequence is a male donor in good health and CMV-seropositive. Sequencing was performed on PBMCs. The CDR3 DNA sequence: TGTGCCAGCAGTTCCCTATTGGGGGCCAACTACGAGCAGTACTTC. This sequence encodes CASSSLLGANYEQYF.